A single sample gave rise to the 13 T cell receptor beta chains below, sequenced in a study of shared clonotypes between healthy human individuals (TCRdb year 2020). Libraries were built with the immunoSEQ multiplex PCR assay. TCRdb limited this immuneACCESS table to in-frame rearrangements with V and J called. A share of clones is missing; checked studies link under half to unresolved V genes, and the rest is unexplained. Counted in this sample were around 1,000,000 clones; approximately 77% of them appeared once. The ten biggest clones cover approximately 0.9% of the sample. The sequencing input was memory CD4+ T cells from PBMCs. Sample cell subset or site, as interpreted from the label and publication: CD45RA-negative fraction. These receptors all come from a man aged 18 to 30 in good health. Some clones in this sample may be carry-over from other donors' samples.

This clone was counted between two and nine times. The chain carries TRBV4-3 and TRBJ2-2; 9 nucleotides match TRBD1. The CDR3 totals 19 residues. Per the germline V gene, CDR1 is LGHNA and CDR2 is YSLEER. V gave up 3 bases and J gave up 2 bases; unmatched junction bases: 13. CDR3 in amino acids: CASSQNKGGQGFNTGELFF. In DNA form, the CDR3 reads TGCGCCAGCAGCCAGAATAAGGGGGGACAGGGTTTCAACACCGGGGAGCTGTTTTTT.

V is TRBV5-1 and J is TRBJ1-3, with D maybe TRBD1 (5 bases). This CDR3 is built from 16 residues. The germline V and J ends were trimmed by 0 bases and 0 bases, with 10 bases remaining between them. In germline, CDR1 is SGHRS, CDR2 YFSETQ. The CDR3 sequence is CASSLGPGLSGNTIYF. CDR3 bases: TGCGCCAGCAGCTTGGGTCCGGGGCTCTCTGGAAACACCATATATTTT. The full variable domain, in which reference TRBV5-1 and TRBJ1-3 provide the parts outside the CDR3, is KAGVTQTPRYLIKTRGQQVTLSCSPISGHRSVSWYQQTPGQGLQFLFEYFSETQRNKGNFPGRFSGRQFSNSRSEMNVSTLELGDSALYLCASSLGPGLSGNTIYFGEGSWLTVV.

Here the CDR3 reads CASSLDRGRDYEQYF. CDR3 bases: TGTGCCAGCAGTCTGGACAGGGGAAGGGACTACGAGCAGTACTTC. The V and J genes are TRBV6-1 and TRBJ2-7, with TRBD1 identical over 9 bases. Trimming removed 5 bases from V and 3 bases from J; junction bases left unmatched: 8. In germline, CDR1 is MNHNS, CDR2 SASEGT. The CDR3 length is 15 residues.

The rearrangement joins TRBV5-1 to TRBJ1-1; tentative D call: TRBD1 (6 bases). The CDR3 contains 15 residues. V lost 2 bases, J lost 3 bases, and 14 bases lay in between. The germline V gene has CDR1 SGHRS and CDR2 YFSETQ. CDR3 amino acids: CASSFTGPLHTEAFF. The DNA for the CDR3 is TGCGCCAGCAGCTTTACAGGGCCCCTCCACACTGAAGCTTTCTTT.

This sequence joins TRBV5-5 and TRBJ2-3; unclear D gene. Germline V gene sequence: CDR1 SGHKS, CDR2 YYEKEE (reference sequence). The CDR3 runs 11 residues. The V end lost 4 bases, the J end lost 14 bases, and 14 bases lay between the germline ends. DNA of the CDR3: TGTGCCAGCAGCGGCTTTCTTGGGCTGTATTTT. It is translated as CASSGFLGLYF.

The gene calls are TRBV27 and TRBJ2-1; D gene unclear. Germline CDR1 reads MNHEY; CDR2 reads SMNVEV (reference sequence). With 2 bases removed from V and 7 bases from J, the gap between germline ends came to 6 bases. This CDR3 has 12 amino acids. CDR3 sequence (DNA): TGTGCCAGCAGTTTAAAAGGGAATGAGCAGTTCTTC. Amino acid sequence: CASSLKGNEQFF.

The gene calls are TRBV5-1 and TRBJ2-2, with 8 positions matching TRBD1. Germline lookup yields CDR1 SGHRS and CDR2 YFSETQ. This CDR3 has 17 amino acids. J gave up 4 bases and V 0 bases, and 8 bases lay outside the gene matches. CDR3 amino acids: CASSLASQGAITGELFF. DNA of the CDR3: TGCGCCAGCAGCTTGGCCAGCCAGGGGGCGATCACCGGGGAGCTGTTTTTT.

J is TRBJ2-5 and V is TRBV7-9; 7 positions agree with TRBD1. Germline V gene lookup returns CDR1 SEHNR and CDR2 FQNEAQ (reference sequence). The CDR3 length is 15 residues. Unmatched junction bases numbered 17, after V lost 7 bases and J lost 9 bases. CDR3 nucleotides: TGTGCCAGCACCTCATGGGACGGATCTCAGGGGGCCCAGTACTTC. Residues: CASTSWDGSQGAQYF.

This clone was picked up one time. The chain has TRBV5-1 and TRBJ2-7; 14 nucleotides match TRBD2. Germline assignment: CDR1 SGHRS and CDR2 YFSETQ. The CDR3 spans 16 residues. Germline trimming cut 4 bases from V and 4 bases from J; bases unmatched to any gene: 7. The CDR3 spells CASSTGTSGSIYEQYF. The CDR3 nucleotides read TGCGCCAGCAGCACAGGGACTAGCGGGAGCATTTACGAGCAGTACTTC.

This clone was picked up one time. The V gene is TRBV7-8, the J gene TRBJ2-7, with TRBD2 matching 7 bases. CDR1 SGHVS and CDR2 FQNEAQ come from the germline V gene. There are 16 residues in the CDR3. The V gene end was trimmed by 5 bases and the J gene end by 3 bases; junction bases not matched to a gene: 13. DNA of the CDR3: TGTGCCAGCAGCCCCCGGGGTGGCGGGGGACTCTACGAGCAGTACTTC. Translating gives CASSPRGGGGLYEQYF.

This sequence joins TRBV5-1 and TRBJ1-1, with a tentative D call TRBD1 (5 bases). The CDR3 loop spans 14 amino acids. Germline assignment: CDR1 SGHRS and CDR2 YFSETQ. V gave up 1 base and J gave up 5 bases, with 12 bases separating them. The CDR3 loop is CASSLMAEGTEAFF. Written as DNA, the CDR3 is TGCGCCAGCAGCTTGATGGCCGAGGGGACTGAAGCTTTCTTT.

This sequence joins TRBV5-4 and TRBJ2-1; the match to TRBD2 covers 14 bases. CDR3 length: 14 residues. The germline V gene has CDR1 SGHNT and CDR2 YYREEE (reference sequence). Trimming at V came to 0 bases and at J to 10 bases, leaving 0 bases not matched to a gene. The CDR3 DNA reads TGTGCCAGCAGCTTGGGACTAGCGGGAGGGGAGCAGTTCTTC. This encodes CASSLGLAGGEQFF.

The CDR3 DNA reads TGCGCCAGCAGCTCAGGTCTAGCGGGAGGGCGTCGCGAGCAGTACTTC. It codes for CASSSGLAGGRREQYF. The chain joins TRBV5-1 to TRBJ2-7; 12 positions match TRBD2. V lost 3 bases to trimming and J lost 6 bases; unmatched junction nucleotides: 10. Germline CDR1 reads SGHRS; CDR2 reads YFSETQ. The CDR3 is 16 residues long.